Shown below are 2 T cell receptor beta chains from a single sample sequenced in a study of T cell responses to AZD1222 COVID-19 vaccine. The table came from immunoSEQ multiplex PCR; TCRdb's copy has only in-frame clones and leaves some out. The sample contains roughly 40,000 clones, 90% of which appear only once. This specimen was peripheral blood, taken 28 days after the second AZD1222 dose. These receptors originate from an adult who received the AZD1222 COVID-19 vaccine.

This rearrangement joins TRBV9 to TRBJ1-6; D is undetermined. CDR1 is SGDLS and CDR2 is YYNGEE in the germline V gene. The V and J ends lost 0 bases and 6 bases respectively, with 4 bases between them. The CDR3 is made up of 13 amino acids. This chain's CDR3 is CASSVEGNSPLHF. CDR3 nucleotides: TGTGCCAGCAGCGTAGAGGGTAATTCACCCCTCCACTTT.

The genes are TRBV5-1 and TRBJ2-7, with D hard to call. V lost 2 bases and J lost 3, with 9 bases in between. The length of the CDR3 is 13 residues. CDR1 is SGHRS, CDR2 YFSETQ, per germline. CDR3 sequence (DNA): TGCGCCAGCAGCTTCGGAAGCAACTACGAGCAGTACTTC. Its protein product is CASSFGSNYEQYF.